This T cell receptor (beta chain) was profiled in a study of T-cell memory formation after mild COVID-19. MiXCR was run by TCRdb on the 5' RACE reads, yielding one entry per CDR3 protein. The data contain about 410,000 distinct CDR3 sequences, more than 15% of them singletons. V dropped 3 bases and J dropped 3 bases, with 13 bases sitting between them. The CDR3 contains 15 residues. Germline assignment: CDR1 SEHNR and CDR2 FQNEAQ (reference sequence). The V gene is TRBV7-9, the J gene TRBJ2-3; a possible D gene is TRBD2 (6 bases). The sequencing input was PBMCs or a T cell subset sorted from them (not recorded which). The receptor was derived from a man between 18 and 29 years old who had mild COVID-19 (a few samples of this study predate the infection). Cell type and time point are not known. The CDR3 protein is CASSLTGGTTDTQYF. In DNA, the CDR3 is TGTGCCAGCAGCTTGACCGGGGGAACTACAGATACGCAGTATTTT.